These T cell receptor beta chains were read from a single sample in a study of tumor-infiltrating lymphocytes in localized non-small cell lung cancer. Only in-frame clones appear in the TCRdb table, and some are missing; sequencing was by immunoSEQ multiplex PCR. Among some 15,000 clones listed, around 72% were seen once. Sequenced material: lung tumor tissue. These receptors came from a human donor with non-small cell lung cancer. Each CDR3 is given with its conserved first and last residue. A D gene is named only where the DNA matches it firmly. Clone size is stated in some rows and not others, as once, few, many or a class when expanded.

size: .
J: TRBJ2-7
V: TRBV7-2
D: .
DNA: TGTGCCAGCAGCTGGAAAGCCCTGCAGAGCCATGAGCAGTACTTC
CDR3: CASSWKALQSHEQYF

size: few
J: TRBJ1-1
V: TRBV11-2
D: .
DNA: TGTGCCAGCAGCTCCGGGGGCTGGGAAGCTTTCTTT
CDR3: CASSSGGWEAFF

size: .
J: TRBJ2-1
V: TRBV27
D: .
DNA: TGTGCCAGTTCTAGGACGGACTACAATGAGCAGTTCTTC
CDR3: CASSRTDYNEQFF

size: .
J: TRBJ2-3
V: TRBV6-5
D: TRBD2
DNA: TGTGCCAGCAGTTCGACTAGCGGGAGCCCAGATACGCAGTATTTT
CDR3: CASSSTSGSPDTQYF

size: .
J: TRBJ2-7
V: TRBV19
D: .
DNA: TGTGCCAGTAGCCATACCGGGCCTGGGGGGGAGCAGTACTTC
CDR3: CASSHTGPGGEQYF

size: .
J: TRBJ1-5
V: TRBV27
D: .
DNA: TGTGCCAGCAGGCTGACTAGCAATCAGCCCCAGCATTTT
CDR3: CASRLTSNQPQHF

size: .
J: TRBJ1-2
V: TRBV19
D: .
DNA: TGTGCCAGTAGTCAGGCAGGGAGTAGGGGCTACACCTTC
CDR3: CASSQAGSRGYTF

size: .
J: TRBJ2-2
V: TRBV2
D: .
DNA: TGTGCCAGCTTGGACGACAGTTACACCGGGGAGCTGTTTTTT
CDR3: CASLDDSYTGELFF

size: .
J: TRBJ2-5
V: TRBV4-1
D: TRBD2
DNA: TGCGCCAGCAGCCAATATAGCGGGGGAGAGACCCAGTACTTC
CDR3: CASSQYSGGETQYF

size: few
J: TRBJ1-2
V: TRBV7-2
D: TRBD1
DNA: TGTGCCAGCAGCTTAAAGACAGGGGGCTCTTTAGGCTACACCTTC
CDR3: CASSLKTGGSLGYTF

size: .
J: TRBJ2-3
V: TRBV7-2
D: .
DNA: TGTGCCAGCAGCTTAGGGCAGGGCCCGTATTTT
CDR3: CASSLGQGPYF

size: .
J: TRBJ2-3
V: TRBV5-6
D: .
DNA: TGTGCCAGCAGTTTTTGGGATACAGCTAGCACAGATACGCAGTATTTT
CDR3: CASSFWDTASTDTQYF

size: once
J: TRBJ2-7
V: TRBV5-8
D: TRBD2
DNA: TGTGCCAGCAGCTTCACCGGGACTAGCGATCTCTACGAGCAGTACTTC
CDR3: CASSFTGTSDLYEQYF

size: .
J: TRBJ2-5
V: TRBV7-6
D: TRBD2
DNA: TGTGCCAGCAGCTCCCGGACTAGCGGGACGAAAGAGACCCAGTACTTC
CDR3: CASSSRTSGTKETQYF

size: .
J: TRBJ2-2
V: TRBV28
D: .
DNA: TGTGCCAGCAGTGCCTACGGGGCCGAGGCCGGGGAGCTGTTTTTT
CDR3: CASSAYGAEAGELFF

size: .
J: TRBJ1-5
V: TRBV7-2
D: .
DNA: TGTGCCAGCAGCTTAGTTAGGTTGTATAAGAATCAGCCCCAGCATTTT
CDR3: CASSLVRLYKNQPQHF

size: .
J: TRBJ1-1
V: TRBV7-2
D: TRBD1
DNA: TGTGCCAGCAGCTTCCGTGCAGGGGGCGGAGAAGCTTTCTTT
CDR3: CASSFRAGGGEAFF

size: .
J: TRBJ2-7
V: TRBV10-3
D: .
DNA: TGTGCCATCAGTGTGGCCTCCGAGCAGTACTTC
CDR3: CAISVASEQYF

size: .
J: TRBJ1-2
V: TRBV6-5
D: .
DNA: TGTGCCAGCAGTTTCTCCTTAGTAAGGGACTATGGCTACACCTTC
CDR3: CASSFSLVRDYGYTF

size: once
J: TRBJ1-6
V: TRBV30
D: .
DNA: TGTGCCTGGAGACAGGACAATTCACCCCTCCACTTT
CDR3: CAWRQDNSPLHF

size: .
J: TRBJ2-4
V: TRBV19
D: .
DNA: TGTGCATCAGGCTGGCGTAACATTCAGTACTTC
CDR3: CASGWRNIQYF

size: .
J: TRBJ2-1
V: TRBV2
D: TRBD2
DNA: TGTGCCAGTCGGGAGGGTTGGCTCTCCTTCTACAATGAGCAGTTCTTC
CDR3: CASREGWLSFYNEQFF

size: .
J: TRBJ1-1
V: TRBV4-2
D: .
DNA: TGTGCCAGCAGCCAAGATCAGGAGAGGTATACCACTGAAGCTTTCTTT
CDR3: CASSQDQERYTTEAFF

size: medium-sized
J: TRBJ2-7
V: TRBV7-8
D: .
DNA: TGTGCCAGCAGCCAATCCAGGAACTACGAGCAGTACTTC
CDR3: CASSQSRNYEQYF

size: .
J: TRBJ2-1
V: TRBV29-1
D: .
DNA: TGCAGCGTTGAGGGGCCGGGGATGGAGCAGTTCTTC
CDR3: CSVEGPGMEQFF

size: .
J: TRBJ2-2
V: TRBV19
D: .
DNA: TGTGCCAGTAGTATAGATCAAAGTTCGGGCGGGGAGCTGTTTTTT
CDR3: CASSIDQSSGGELFF

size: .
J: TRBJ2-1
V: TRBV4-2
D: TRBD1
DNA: TGTGCCAGCAGCCACATAAACAGGGGGCTTCGCAATGAGCAGTTCTTC
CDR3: CASSHINRGLRNEQFF

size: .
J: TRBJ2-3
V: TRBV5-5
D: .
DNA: TGTGCCAGCAGCTTGCTGGCGGGGCGGTCCACAGATACGCAGTATTTT
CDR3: CASSLLAGRSTDTQYF

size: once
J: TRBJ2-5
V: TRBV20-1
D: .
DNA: TGCAGTGCTAAGCCCCAAGAGACCCAGTACTTC
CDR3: CSAKPQETQYF

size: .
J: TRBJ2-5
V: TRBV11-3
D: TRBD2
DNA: TGTGCCAGCAGCTTAGGCGGGGGAGGGCCTTTGGAGACCCAGTACTTC
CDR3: CASSLGGGGPLETQYF

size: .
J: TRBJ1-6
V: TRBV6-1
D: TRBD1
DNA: TGTGCCAGCAGTGAAGACAGGGGATCACCCCTCCACTTT
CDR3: CASSEDRGSPLHF

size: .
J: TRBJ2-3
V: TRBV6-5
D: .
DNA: TGTGCCAGCAGAAGCGGCCTAGATACGCAGTATTTT
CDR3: CASRSGLDTQYF

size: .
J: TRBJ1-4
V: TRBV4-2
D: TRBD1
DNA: TGTGCCAGCAGCCTTAGACAGGGGGAAGAAAAACTGTTTTTT
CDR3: CASSLRQGEEKLFF

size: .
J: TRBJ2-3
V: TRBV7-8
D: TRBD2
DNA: TGTGCCAGCAGTTTGACTAGCGGGGGTCGCACAGATACGCAGTATTTT
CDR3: CASSLTSGGRTDTQYF

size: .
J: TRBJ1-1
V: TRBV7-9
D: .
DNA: TGTGCCAGCAGCTTTCCAACAGTGAACACTGAAGCTTTCTTT
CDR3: CASSFPTVNTEAFF

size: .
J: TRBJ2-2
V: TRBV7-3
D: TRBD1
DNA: TGTGCCAGCAGCATCATAACAGGGGCCGGGGAGCTGTTTTTT
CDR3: CASSIITGAGELFF

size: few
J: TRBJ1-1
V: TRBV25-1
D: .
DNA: TGTGCCAGCACCCAGACGGAGGGCACTGAAGCTTTCTTT
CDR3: CASTQTEGTEAFF

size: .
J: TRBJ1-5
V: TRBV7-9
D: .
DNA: TGTGCCAGCAGCTTAGGTGGACGAGCCCAGCATTTT
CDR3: CASSLGGRAQHF

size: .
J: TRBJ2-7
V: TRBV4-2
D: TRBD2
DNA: TGTGCCAGCAGCCAAGAGACTAGCGGGAGGAACGAGCAGTACTTC
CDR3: CASSQETSGRNEQYF

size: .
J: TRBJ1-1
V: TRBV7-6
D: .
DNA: TGTGCCAGCAGCGCACGTACCGGGTGGGCTGAAGCTTTCTTT
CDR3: CASSARTGWAEAFF

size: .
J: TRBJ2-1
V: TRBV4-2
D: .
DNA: TGTGCCAGCAGCCAAGATGCAGGCCACAATGAGCAGTTCTTC
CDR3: CASSQDAGHNEQFF

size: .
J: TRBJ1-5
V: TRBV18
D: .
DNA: TGTGCCAGCTCACCAAAGGGCGGAGTGGAGGGTCTCCGTAGCAATCAGCCCCAGCATTTT
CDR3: CASSPKGGVEGLRSNQPQHF

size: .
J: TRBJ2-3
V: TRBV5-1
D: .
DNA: TGCGCCAGCAGCCCCGGGAGCGGCACAGATACGCAGTATTTT
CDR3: CASSPGSGTDTQYF

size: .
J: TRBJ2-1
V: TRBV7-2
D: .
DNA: TGTGCCAGCAGCTTCGTTTGGGACTCAGGGAATGAGCAGTTCTTC
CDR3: CASSFVWDSGNEQFF

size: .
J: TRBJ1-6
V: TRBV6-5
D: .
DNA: TGTGCCAGCAATCGACTGGATAATTCACCCCTCCACTTT
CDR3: CASNRLDNSPLHF

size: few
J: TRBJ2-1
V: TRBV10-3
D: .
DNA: TGTGCCATCAGTGACGAGGTAGTAACCGCCTACAATGAGCAGTTCTTC
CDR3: CAISDEVVTAYNEQFF

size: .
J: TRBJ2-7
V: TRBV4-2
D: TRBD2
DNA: TGTGCCAGCAGCCAAGAGATAGGACTAGCGGGTGGCGAGCAGTACTTC
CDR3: CASSQEIGLAGGEQYF

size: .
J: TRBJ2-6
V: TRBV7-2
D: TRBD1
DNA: TGTGCCAGCAGCTTGGGACAGAACCCCGCTGGGGCCAACGTCCTGACTTTC
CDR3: CASSLGQNPAGANVLTF

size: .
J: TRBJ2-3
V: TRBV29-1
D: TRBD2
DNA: TGCAGCGCACCGACTAGCGGCACAGATACGCAGTATTTT
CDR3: CSAPTSGTDTQYF

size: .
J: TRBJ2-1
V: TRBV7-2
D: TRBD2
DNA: TGTGCCAGCAGCTGGAAGCGGGAGGGTGAGCAGTTCTTC
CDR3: CASSWKREGEQFF

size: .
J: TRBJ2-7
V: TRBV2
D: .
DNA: TGTGCCAGCAGTGAGAGAGGTGGCGAGCAGTACTTC
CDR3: CASSERGGEQYF

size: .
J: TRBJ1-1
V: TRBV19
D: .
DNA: TGTGCCAGTAGTATCGGGGGTTCCGGGACACCTGAAGCTTTCTTT
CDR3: CASSIGGSGTPEAFF

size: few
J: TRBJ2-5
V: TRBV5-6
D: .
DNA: TGTGCCAGCAGTCCATCGACAGTCTCCCAAGAGACCCAGTACTTC
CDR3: CASSPSTVSQETQYF

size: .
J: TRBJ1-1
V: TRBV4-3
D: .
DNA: TGCGCCAGCAGCCAAGATCACGGGGTCACTGAAGCTTTCTTT
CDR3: CASSQDHGVTEAFF